This passage covers 28 T cell receptor beta chains from one sample sequenced in a study of cytomegalovirus exposure and HLA in healthy donors. Use of 60 Vbeta and 13 Jbeta primers characterized the PCR. Data came from immunoSEQ multiplex PCR; TCRdb stores just in-frame clones and leaves some out. The sample holds roughly 150,000 clones, around 79% seen once. Source material: PBMCs. The receptors derive from a man aged 35 to 55 in good health and CMV-seropositive.

J is TRBJ1-2 and V is TRBV15; D not certain. The CDR3 has 16 amino acids. The germline gives CDR1 LNHNV, CDR2 YYDKDF (reference sequence). The ends were cut back, 2 bases at V and 5 bases at J, with 18 bases in the middle. The CDR3 region is CATSRTPPGELYGYTF. The DNA of the CDR3 is TGTGCCACCAGCAGAACCCCTCCCGGGGAACTATATGGCTACACCTTC.

This clone appeared a few times. J is TRBJ2-4 and V is TRBV6-5; TRBD2 matches at 9 bases. The J segment lost 7 bases and the V segment lost 0 bases, leaving 4 bases of the junction unmatched. Germline values: CDR1 MNHEY, CDR2 SVGAGI. The CDR3 contains 15 residues. The CDR3, as DNA: TGTGCCAGCAGTTACTCGAGCGCGGGAGGGAACATTCAGTACTTC. Its protein is CASSYSSAGGNIQYF.

The J gene is TRBJ2-1, the V gene TRBV4-1; D remains ambiguous. V dropped 1 base and J dropped 3 bases, with 10 bases sitting between them. The CDR3 consists of 15 residues. The germline gives CDR1 MGHRA, CDR2 YSYEKL. This CDR3 reads CASSQAIFYYNEQFF. For the CDR3, the DNA is TGCGCCAGCAGCCAAGCTATATTCTACTACAATGAGCAGTTCTTC.

J is TRBJ1-3 and V is TRBV2; D is unclear. CDR1 and CDR2 (germline): SNHLY, FYNNEI. Trimming cost V 0 bases and J 1 base, with 10 bases left between them. The CDR3 covers 16 residues. CDR3 sequence: CASSEADIRSGNTIYF. CDR3 coding DNA: TGTGCCAGCAGTGAAGCCGACATCCGTTCTGGAAACACCATATATTTT.

V gene TRBV18 combines with J gene TRBJ2-2; 7 positions agree with TRBD2. The J segment lost 5 bases and the V segment lost 0 bases, leaving 6 bases of the junction unmatched. Germline-derived CDR1 and CDR2 are KGHSH and LQKENI. The CDR3 is 16 amino acids. The CDR3 bases are TGTGCCAGCTCACCACCGACGGGAGGATCAACCGGGGAGCTGTTTTTT. Its protein product is CASSPPTGGSTGELFF.

This chain links TRBV9 with TRBJ1-3; D unresolved. The CDR3 is 14 residues long. Germline CDR1 reads SGDLS; CDR2 reads YYNGEE. Trimming removed 3 bases from V and 8 bases from J, with 15 bases in between. CDR3 in amino acids: CASSATDGEDTIYF. CDR3 in DNA: TGTGCCAGCAGCGCCACTGACGGCGAGGACACCATATATTTT.

V gene TRBV5-4 combines with J gene TRBJ1-2; 9 bases align to TRBD1. Germline V gene lookup returns CDR1 SGHNT and CDR2 YYREEE (reference sequence). V was pared by 3 bases and J by 4 bases, with 4 bases of the junction left unmatched. This CDR3 spans 14 amino acids. The CDR3 sequence: CASSWDRDPYGYTF. The CDR3 nucleotides are TGTGCCAGCAGCTGGGACAGGGACCCCTATGGCTACACCTTC.

This chain links TRBV4-2 with TRBJ2-7, with TRBD2 identical over 11 bases. Germline CDR1 is LGHNA and CDR2 is YNFKEQ. The CDR3 totals 16 residues. V gave up 2 bases and J gave up 4 bases; unmatched junction bases: 7. CDR3 region: CASSQPTSGGRYEQYF. The DNA for the CDR3 is TGTGCCAGCAGCCAACCTACTAGCGGGGGTAGGTACGAGCAGTACTTC.

The rearrangement uses TRBV10-3 and TRBJ2-1; possibly TRBD1 for D (6 bases). V lost 3 bases to trimming and J lost 5 bases, with 14 bases between them. Germline CDR1 is ENHRY and CDR2 is SYGVKD. This CDR3 has 15 residues. DNA for the CDR3: TGTGCCATCAGTGAAGGAGACAGGCTACACAATGAGCAGTTCTTC. Encoded protein: CAISEGDRLHNEQFF.

This clone was recorded once. The V gene is TRBV10-3, the J gene TRBJ2-7; 9 bases match TRBD1. This CDR3 region has 15 residues. From germline, CDR1 is ENHRY and CDR2 SYGVKD. V lost 10 bases, J lost 5 bases, and 15 bases stayed unmatched. In nucleotides, the CDR3 is TGTGCCACACACCCATCCAGGGACAGGGATAACGAGCAGTACTTC. Encoded protein: CATHPSRDRDNEQYF.

V usage is TRBV27 and J usage is TRBJ1-5, with 7 positions matching TRBD1. The CDR3 is 14 amino acids. Per germline, CDR1 MNHEY and CDR2 SMNVEV (reference sequence). J was trimmed by 4 bases and V by 6 bases; bases with no gene match: 6. The CDR3 sequence: CASSGTAKNQPQHF. In DNA, the CDR3 is TGTGCCAGCAGCGGGACAGCCAAGAATCAGCCCCAGCATTTT.

The rearrangement uses TRBV27 and TRBJ2-3; TRBD2 might be the D (6 bases). From germline, CDR1 is MNHEY and CDR2 SMNVEV (reference sequence). The germline V and J ends were trimmed by 4 bases and 0 bases, with 14 bases remaining between them. CDR3 size: 16 residues. The CDR3 loop reads CASSSLLGGSTDTQYF. DNA for the CDR3: TGTGCCAGCAGTTCGTTGTTGGGGGGAAGCACAGATACGCAGTATTTT.

The rearrangement links TRBV28 to TRBJ2-7, with D tentatively TRBD2 (6 bases). This CDR3 is 13 amino acids long. Trimming took 8 bases from V and 0 from J, leaving 11 bases between them. Germline V gene sequence: CDR1 MDHEN, CDR2 SYDVKM. The DNA for the CDR3 is TGTGCCAGCGAGAGCGGGTCCTCCTACGAGCAGTACTTC. Translation gives CASESGSSYEQYF.

The gene calls are TRBV5-1 and TRBJ2-5, with TRBD2 matching over 9 bases. Germline values: CDR1 SGHRS, CDR2 YFSETQ. With 4 bases clipped from V and 2 bases from J, the junction kept 6 bases outside the gene matches. The CDR3 contains 15 residues. DNA of the CDR3: TGCGCCAGCAGCGCAGTCCTAGCGGGACAAGAGACCCAGTACTTC. This encodes CASSAVLAGQETQYF.

V gene TRBV30 combines with J gene TRBJ1-5; the D is unclear. The CDR3 contains 15 residues. Trimming took 2 bases from V and 2 from J, leaving 13 bases between them. The V gene's germline CDR1 is GTSNPN and CDR2 SVGIG (reference sequence). The CDR3 region has the DNA TGTGCCTGGAGTCAACACAGCAGTGGCAATCAGCCCCAGCATTTT. It specifies CAWSQHSSGNQPQHF.

The chain links TRBV30 to TRBJ2-3, with 9 bases lining up with TRBD1. This CDR3 contains 14 residues. V shed 3 bases and J 3 bases; nucleotides not matched to a gene: 4. Germline assignment: CDR1 GTSNPN and CDR2 SVGIG (reference sequence). CDR3 in DNA: TGTGCCTGGAGCGAAGGGACAGGGACAGATACGCAGTATTTT. It encodes CAWSEGTGTDTQYF.

This chain links TRBV18 with TRBJ1-2; D may be TRBD1 (6 bases). The CDR3 runs 13 residues. Germline V gene data show CDR1 as KGHSH and CDR2 as LQKENI. V lost 2 bases and J 3 bases, leaving 7 bases between the germline ends. The CDR3 bases are TGTGCCAGCTCACCATCAGGGGACTATGGCTACACCTTC. Its protein is CASSPSGDYGYTF.

The V gene is TRBV5-1, the J gene TRBJ2-3, with D possibly matching TRBD2 (5 bases). The CDR3 is 14 residues long. Germline V gene lookup returns CDR1 SGHRS and CDR2 YFSETQ. Trimming left V 0 bases short and J 6 bases short, with 11 bases between. DNA for the CDR3: TGCGCCAGCAGCTTGGAAGGAGGTTGGGATACGCAGTATTTT. Amino acids: CASSLEGGWDTQYF.

The rearrangement uses TRBV11-2 and TRBJ1-2; weak D call: TRBD1 (5 bases). This CDR3 region has 15 residues. V lost 1 base and J 5 bases, leaving 14 bases between the germline ends. Germline V gene data show CDR1 as SGHAT and CDR2 as FQNNGV. The CDR3 region is CASSLVGGGTYGYTF. CDR3 sequence (DNA): TGTGCCAGCAGCTTAGTTGGAGGCGGGACTTATGGCTACACCTTC.

The CDR3 here is CSARAGVSVEKLFF. As DNA, the CDR3 is TGCAGCGCCCGCGCCGGGGTTTCGGTTGAAAAACTGTTTTTT. The rearrangement links TRBV29-1 to TRBJ1-4; no definite D call. The CDR3 contains 14 residues. The germline V and J ends were trimmed by 7 bases and 7 bases, with 19 bases remaining between them. Germline V lookup: CDR1 SQVTM, CDR2 ANQGSEA.

The chain carries TRBV29-1 and TRBJ1-6; D gene uncertain. The CDR3 runs 12 residues. Trimming removed 7 bases at V and 9 bases at J, with 13 bases between. In germline, CDR1 is SQVTM, CDR2 ANQGSEA. The CDR3 sequence: CSAGNFGSPLHF. The DNA for the CDR3 is TGCAGCGCGGGGAATTTCGGTTCACCCCTCCACTTT.

The chain carries TRBV19 and TRBJ1-6, with 7 bases lining up with TRBD1. J lost 8 bases, V lost 3 bases, and 7 bases had no gene match. CDR1 is LNHDA, CDR2 SQIVND, per germline (reference sequence). The CDR3 has 15 residues. CDR3 sequence: CASSIQQGSDSPLHF. The CDR3, as DNA: TGTGCCAGTAGTATCCAACAGGGGTCTGATTCACCCCTCCACTTT.

V and J are TRBV27 and TRBJ2-3, with 8 bases aligning to TRBD2. The V gene's germline CDR1 is MNHEY and CDR2 SMNVEV (reference sequence). The J segment lost 0 bases and the V segment lost 2 bases, leaving 4 bases of the junction unmatched. The length of the CDR3 is 16 residues. The CDR3 coding sequence is TGTGCCAGCAGTTTAATGGCTAGCGGGAGCACAGATACGCAGTATTTT. This gives the protein CASSLMASGSTDTQYF.

This clone was observed a single time. The rearrangement links TRBV28 to TRBJ2-1; 9 nucleotides align to TRBD2. Germline CDR1 is MDHEN and CDR2 is SYDVKM. The CDR3 consists of 14 residues. Trimming removed 4 bases from V and 6 bases from J; junction bases left unmatched: 4. CDR3 DNA: TGTGCCAGCAGTTCAGGGACTAGCCGCAATGAGCAGTTCTTC. Its translation: CASSSGTSRNEQFF.

V is TRBV18 and J is TRBJ2-7, with TRBD2 matching 12 bases. The length of the CDR3 is 15 residues. With V trimmed by 6 bases and J by 2 bases, 5 bases remained unmatched. The germline V gene has CDR1 KGHSH and CDR2 LQKENI. This chain's CDR3 is CASSPTSGGTYEQYF. Here the CDR3 DNA reads TGTGCCAGCTCTCCCACTAGCGGGGGGACCTACGAGCAGTACTTC.

This rearrangement joins TRBV5-1 to TRBJ1-3, with 7 bases lining up with TRBD1. V shed 10 bases, J shed 3 bases, and the junction held 7 bases outside the gene matches. Germline CDR1 and CDR2: SGHRS and YFSETQ. The CDR3 totals 13 residues. The CDR3 sequence: CALSRGFGNTIYF. The CDR3 DNA follows: TGCGCCTTAAGCAGGGGGTTTGGAAACACCATATATTTT.

The chain links TRBV30 to TRBJ1-4, with a tentative D call TRBD1 (5 bases). The germline V and J ends were trimmed by 7 bases and 8 bases, with 17 bases remaining between them. This CDR3 contains 13 residues. Looked up from germline, CDR1 is GTSNPN and CDR2 is SVGIG (reference sequence). Here the CDR3 reads CASKQGADEKLFF. CDR3 in DNA: TGTGCCTCCAAGCAAGGGGCGGACGAAAAACTGTTTTTT.

The gene calls are TRBV2 and TRBJ2-3, with 10 nucleotides matching TRBD1. Germline V gene lookup returns CDR1 SNHLY and CDR2 FYNNEI. This CDR3 has 18 residues. With 6 bases clipped from V and 3 bases from J, the junction kept 15 bases outside the gene matches. DNA of the CDR3: TGTGCCAGCAGACCGGGACAGGGGAATTCGGTTAAGACAGATACGCAGTATTTT. This translates into CASRPGQGNSVKTDTQYF.